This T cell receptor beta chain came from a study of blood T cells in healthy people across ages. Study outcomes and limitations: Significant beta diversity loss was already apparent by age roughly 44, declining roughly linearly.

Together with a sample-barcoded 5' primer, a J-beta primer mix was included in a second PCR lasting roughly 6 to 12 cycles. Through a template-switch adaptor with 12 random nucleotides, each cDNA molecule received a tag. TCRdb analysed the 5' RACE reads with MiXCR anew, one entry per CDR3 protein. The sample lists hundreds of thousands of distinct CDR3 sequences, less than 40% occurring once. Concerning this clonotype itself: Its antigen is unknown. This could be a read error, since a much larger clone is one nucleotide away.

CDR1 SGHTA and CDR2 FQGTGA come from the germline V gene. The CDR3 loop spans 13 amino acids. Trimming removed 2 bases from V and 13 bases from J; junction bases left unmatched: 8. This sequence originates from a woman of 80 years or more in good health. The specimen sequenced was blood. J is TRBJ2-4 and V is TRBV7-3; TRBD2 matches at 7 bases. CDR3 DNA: TGTGCCAGCAGCTTATACGGGGGGACTGAGCAGTACTTC. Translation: CASSLYGGTEQYF.